The T cell receptor beta chain under discussion was sequenced for a study of metastatic and nonmetastatic thyroid tumors. Study-level results: In blood and tumor, TCR beta diversity was reportedly significantly higher in malignant thyroid tumors than in benign nodules.

CDR1 and CDR2 from the germline V gene are MNHNS and SASEGT. V trimming: 7 bases; J trimming: 1 base; junction bases outside the gene matches: 3. This CDR3 contains 14 residues. Thyroid surgery had not been preceded by any treatment in any patient. TCRdb re-called the PCR reads with MiXCR. The sample lists fewer than 20,000 clones, around a sixth occurring once. Relative to its sample, this clone is medium-sized (0.01 to 0.1%). Its antigen is unidentified. The sequence came from a female donor with papillary thyroid cancer or a benign thyroid nodule (not recorded which). Some clones in this sample may be carry-over from other donors' samples. The rearrangement joins TRBV6-1 to TRBJ2-2; TRBD2 aligns across 7 bases. Sequencing was carried out using blood. Here the CDR3 DNA reads TGTGCCAGCAAAGGGAGGGGGAACACCGGGGAGCTGTTTTTT. Translating gives CASKGRGNTGELFF.